Listed here are 22 T cell receptor beta chains from one sample, sequenced in a study of T cells in Graves' hyperthyroidism and ophthalmopathy. The TCR beta CDR3 regions underwent amplification using RNA transcripts as the source. The HTBI primer set drove a first-round RT-PCR of the TCR CDR3. TCRdb ran MiXCR on the multiplex PCR reads and lists one entry per CDR3 protein. Altogether about 480,000 distinct CDR3 sequences are present, 20% to 25% being singletons, with the ten largest covering approximately 49%. Sequenced: blood. The receptors stem from a woman in her 70s with Graves' ophthalmopathy.

This clonotype turned up a few times. CDR3 nucleotide sequence: TGTGCCAGCAGCCAAGCTAGCGGGAGGGTAAAAGCCAAAAACATTCAGTACTTC. Its protein is CASSQASGRVKAKNIQYF. V usage is TRBV3-1 and J usage is TRBJ2-4; 12 bases align to TRBD2. After removal of 1 base from V and 0 bases from J, the junction contained 4 bases not matched to a gene. The CDR3 totals 18 residues. Germline V lookup: CDR1 LGHDT, CDR2 YNNKEL (reference sequence).

This clonotype has just a few counts. CDR3 coding DNA: TGCAGTGCTCGCCGTCAGGACAGTTGGTACCACAATGAGCAGTTCTTC. Its translation is CSARRQDSWYHNEQFF. The chain has TRBV20-1 and TRBJ2-1; TRBD1 is a possible D gene (6 bases). This CDR3 contains 16 residues. The germline CDR1 and CDR2 sequences are DFQATT and SNEGSKA (reference sequence). With 5 bases removed from V and 5 bases from J, the gap between germline ends came to 22 bases.

This clonotype was picked up a small number of times. The chain uses TRBV5-1 and TRBJ2-3, with a tentative D call TRBD1 (5 bases). The length of the CDR3 is 15 residues. The V end was cut by 0 bases, the J end by 2 bases, with 10 bases between. Germline assignment: CDR1 SGHRS and CDR2 YFSETQ. The CDR3 loop is CASSLGQTYTDTQYF. The DNA for the CDR3 is TGCGCCAGCAGCTTGGGACAGACCTACACAGATACGCAGTATTTT. The variable domain in full, with the rest retrieved from reference TRBV5-1 and TRBJ2-3, is KAGVTQTPRYLIKTRGQQVTLSCSPISGHRSVSWYQQTPGQGLQFLFEYFSETQRNKGNFPGRFSGRQFSNSRSEMNVSTLELGDSALYLCASSLGQTYTDTQYFGPGTRLTVL.

The V call is TRBV5-1, the J call TRBJ2-3, with D tentatively TRBD2 (6 bases). The length of the CDR3 is 16 residues. Germline CDR1 SGHRS, CDR2 YFSETQ. V lost 0 bases to trimming and J lost 10 bases, with 21 bases between them. The CDR3 DNA follows: TGCGCCAGCAGCTTGGTCTCTGGGACTCGAGTCAACCCGCAGTATTTT. Its protein product is CASSLVSGTRVNPQYF.

The table lists this clonotype with many counts. The chain links TRBV2 to TRBJ1-2, with D tentatively TRBD1 (6 bases). This CDR3 comprises 13 residues. V dropped 8 bases and J dropped 6 bases, with 16 bases sitting between them. Germline V CDR1 and CDR2: SNHLY, FYNNEI. The DNA for the CDR3 is TGTGCCAGCTCTTATCAGGGGTCCGATGGCTACACCTTC. Amino acid sequence: CASSYQGSDGYTF.

At least ten counts were recorded for this clonotype. The V call is TRBV3-1, the J call TRBJ1-4; D not resolved. V lost 4 bases to trimming and J lost 4 bases, with 7 bases between them. The CDR3 covers 13 residues. Germline loops: CDR1 LGHDT, CDR2 YNNKEL (reference sequence). As DNA, the CDR3 is TGTGCCAGCAGCCCCCGGGGTAATGAAAAACTGTTTTTT. It encodes CASSPRGNEKLFF.

J is TRBJ2-7 and V is TRBV15; 8 bases are shared with TRBD2. CDR3 length equals 14 residues. V lost 0 bases to trimming and J lost 5 bases; unmatched junction nucleotides: 3. Germline V CDR1 and CDR2: LNHNV, YYDKDF (reference sequence). CDR3 in amino acids: CATSREGLDHEQYF. The CDR3 DNA sequence: TGTGCCACCAGCAGAGAGGGACTAGACCACGAGCAGTACTTC.

This chain joins TRBV6-1 and TRBJ2-7; D might be TRBD2 (6 bases). The CDR3 is made up of 15 amino acids. Germline V gene lookup returns CDR1 MNHNS and CDR2 SASEGT. Trimming left V 4 bases short and J 4 bases short, with 17 bases between. In DNA, the CDR3 is TGTGCCAGCAGTGGAATTCCGGGACTCCTTTACGAGCAGTACTTC. It yields the protein CASSGIPGLLYEQYF.

J is TRBJ1-1 and V is TRBV6-1, with no clear D. Between the trimmed V and J ends, which lost 6 bases and 10 bases, there was a span of 18 bases. Per germline, CDR1 MNHNS and CDR2 SASEGT. This CDR3 is 13 amino acids long. The CDR3 sequence is CASRQPTPNSAFF. CDR3 nucleotide sequence: TGTGCCAGCAGGCAACCGACCCCAAACTCAGCTTTCTTT.

This clonotype was detected a few times. V is TRBV6-5 and J is TRBJ2-7, with 8 bases matching TRBD2. CDR1 is MNHEY, CDR2 SVGAGI, per germline. Trimming cost V 2 bases and J 2 bases; bases outside gene matches: 2. There are 14 residues in the CDR3. The CDR3: CASSYGTRAYEQYF. The DNA for the CDR3 is TGTGCCAGCAGTTACGGGACTAGAGCCTACGAGCAGTACTTC.

The V and J genes are TRBV6-5 and TRBJ2-2; a possible D gene is TRBD1 (6 bases). The CDR3 covers 18 residues. The V gene lost 0 bases and the J gene lost 6 bases, with 20 bases spanning the gap. The V gene's germline CDR1 is MNHEY and CDR2 SVGAGI. The CDR3 region is CASSYSGFGQGSPGELFF. In DNA form, the CDR3 reads TGTGCCAGCAGTTACTCTGGATTTGGGCAGGGGAGCCCCGGGGAGCTGTTTTTT.

The gene calls are TRBV11-2 and TRBJ1-2; TRBD1 matches at 9 bases. Germline assignment: CDR1 SGHAT and CDR2 FQNNGV. This CDR3 has 17 residues. V dropped 0 bases and J dropped 7; count of bases not matched to a gene: 12. CDR3 sequence: CASSLEGQGISTGGYTF. CDR3 in DNA: TGTGCCAGCAGCTTAGAGGGACAGGGAATCTCTACAGGTGGCTACACCTTC.

The chain recombines TRBV5-1 with TRBJ1-6; a weak D match, TRBD1 (5 bases). Germline V gene lookup returns CDR1 SGHRS and CDR2 YFSETQ. The V and J ends lost 5 bases and 7 bases respectively, with 13 bases between them. There are 14 residues in the CDR3. CDR3 sequence (DNA): TGCGCCAGCAGTGAGGGGACGATCAATTCACCCCTCCACTTT. Its translation is CASSEGTINSPLHF.

This clonotype was seen only once. The chain employs TRBV12-5 and TRBJ2-3; 10 bases are shared with TRBD2. Trimming at V came to 3 bases and at J to 4 bases, leaving 7 bases not matched to a gene. Germline V gives CDR1 LGHNT, CDR2 FRNRAP. The CDR3 runs 16 residues. CDR3 in amino acids: CASGLTSGIEPDTQYF. CDR3 DNA: TGTGCTAGTGGTTTAACTAGCGGGATAGAACCAGATACGCAGTATTTT.

This clonotype came up a few times. J is TRBJ1-1 and V is TRBV6-1; D possibly corresponds to TRBD1 (6 bases). The ends were cut back, 5 bases at V and 7 bases at J, with 17 bases in the middle. Germline-derived CDR1 and CDR2 are MNHNS and SASEGT. This CDR3 region has 14 residues. The CDR3 DNA reads TGTGCCAGCAGTCTCCCCGGACAGCTAGATGAAGCTTTCTTT. It is translated as CASSLPGQLDEAFF.

This clonotype was seen only a few times. The CDR3 sequence: CASSFGGSLSDTQYF. CDR3 coding DNA: TGCGCCAGCAGCTTTGGGGGATCTTTATCAGATACGCAGTATTTT. The chain has TRBV5-1 and TRBJ2-3; tentatively, D is TRBD1 or TRBD2 (5 bases each). The CDR3 is 15 residues long. Germline V gives CDR1 SGHRS, CDR2 YFSETQ. Trimming removed 2 bases at V and 4 bases at J, with 14 bases between.

The V gene is TRBV12-3 or TRBV12-4, the J gene TRBJ1-1; D unclear. The CDR3 has 14 residues. V was trimmed by 1 base and J by 4 bases, leaving 10 bases between them. The CDR3 protein is CASSLGRVSTEAFF. CDR3 DNA: TGTGCCAGCAGTTTAGGACGGGTGAGCACTGAAGCTTTCTTT.

This clonotype was observed a few times. The chain couples TRBV12-5 to TRBJ2-1, with 7 bases fitting TRBD2. The V and J ends lost 1 base and 6 bases, in that order; junction bases with no gene match: 18. This CDR3 comprises 19 residues. The germline CDR1 and CDR2 sequences are LGHNT and FRNRAP. The CDR3 nucleotides are TGTGCTAGTGGTTTGGCCTCCGGAACGGGAGGCCTAAGGACCAATGAGCAGTTCTTC. Translation: CASGLASGTGGLRTNEQFF.

This clonotype was seen a handful of times. This chain links TRBV5-1 with TRBJ2-2; TRBD1 agrees at 7 bases. The J segment lost 4 bases and the V segment lost 2 bases, leaving 5 bases of the junction unmatched. Germline assignment: CDR1 SGHRS and CDR2 YFSETQ. The CDR3 covers 15 residues. For the CDR3, the DNA is TGCGCCAGCAGCTTAACAGGGGAGACCACCGGGGAGCTGTTTTTT. Protein sequence: CASSLTGETTGELFF.

This clonotype has a handful of counts. The rearrangement uses TRBV7-2 and TRBJ2-1, with 8 nucleotides matching TRBD2. The CDR3 spans 15 residues. Germline CDR1 is SGHTA and CDR2 is FQGNSA. The junction had 6 bases not matched to a gene; V was cut back by 5 bases and J by 3 bases. DNA of the CDR3: TGTGCCAGCAGCCCCCAGACTAGCGTCTACAATGAGCAGTTCTTC. It translates to CASSPQTSVYNEQFF.

This clonotype was found many times. V usage is TRBV28 and J usage is TRBJ2-7, with D possibly matching TRBD1 (6 bases). Germline values: CDR1 MDHEN, CDR2 SYDVKM. The CDR3 sequence is 16 residues long. The V gene lost 4 bases and the J gene lost 9 bases, with 25 bases spanning the gap. The CDR3: CASSSRGHEPLVGQYF. CDR3 coding DNA: TGTGCCAGCAGTTCCAGGGGTCACGAACCGCTGGTTGGGCAGTACTTC. The entire variable domain, with the rest obtained from reference TRBV28 and TRBJ2-7, is as follows: DVKVTQSSRYLVKRTGEKVFLECVQDMDHENMFWYRQDPGLGLRLIYFSYDVKMKEKGDIPEGYSVSREKKERFSLILESASTNQTSMYLCASSSRGHEPLVGQYFGPGTRLTVT.

This clonotype was observed at least ten times. The chain joins TRBV2 to TRBJ1-2; D call uncertain. CDR3 length: 13 residues. Trimming stripped 11 bases from V and 5 bases from J, with 18 bases between. The V gene's germline CDR1 is SNHLY and CDR2 FYNNEI. CDR3 residues: CASREGLRYGYTF. In DNA, the CDR3 is TGTGCCTCGAGAGAAGGGTTGCGATATGGCTACACCTTC.